These T cell receptor beta chains were read from a single sample in a study of cytomegalovirus exposure and HLA in healthy donors. The table came from immunoSEQ multiplex PCR; TCRdb's copy has only in-frame clones and leaves some out. The data show roughly 220,000 clones, 75% to 85% seen once. Material for sequencing was PBMCs. The receptor source for this set is a woman in her 40s in good health and CMV-seronegative. Both conserved end residues are part of each CDR3. Fields, in order: V gene, CDR3 protein.

v_call: TRBV11-2
cdr3_aa: CASSLSSGTIRVYEQYF

v_call: TRBV29-1
cdr3_aa: CSVPPQGQAHQETQYF

v_call: TRBV27
cdr3_aa: CASSSYPYEQYF

v_call: TRBV18
cdr3_aa: CASSPRDRGLYGYTF

v_call: TRBV29-1
cdr3_aa: CSVKVAWGREKLFF

v_call: TRBV6-6
cdr3_aa: CASSYRDRGNYGYTF

v_call: TRBV27
cdr3_aa: CASGLIGSSYEQYF

v_call: TRBV11-2
cdr3_aa: CASSLFISGANVLTF

v_call: TRBV6-6
cdr3_aa: CASSYRSGGLADTQYF

v_call: TRBV2
cdr3_aa: CASTGQVGTGELFF

v_call: TRBV9
cdr3_aa: CASSVKWEFHNEQFF

v_call: TRBV19
cdr3_aa: CASSASTGLNYGYTF

v_call: TRBV2
cdr3_aa: CASSMDRGWNEQYF

v_call: TRBV6-4
cdr3_aa: CASRLAGGSGELFF

v_call: TRBV9
cdr3_aa: CASSVALGLSDTQYF

v_call: TRBV4-1
cdr3_aa: CASSPGTKGSYEQYF

v_call: TRBV15
cdr3_aa: CATTTVGWTGARANYGYTF

v_call: TRBV5-4
cdr3_aa: CASSWIGGGTDTQYF

v_call: TRBV5-1
cdr3_aa: CASSSDIHTEAFF

v_call: TRBV27
cdr3_aa: CASSFGGEFGGYTF

v_call: TRBV30
cdr3_aa: CAWTQNNEQFF

v_call: TRBV11-2
cdr3_aa: CASRYPGSSYNEQFF

v_call: TRBV19
cdr3_aa: CASSPTGDTQYF

v_call: TRBV30
cdr3_aa: CAWSPSTGSEQYF

v_call: TRBV28
cdr3_aa: CASTANPGVEGYTF

v_call: TRBV11-2
cdr3_aa: CASSALSDTQYF

v_call: TRBV28
cdr3_aa: CASPAGGEAFF

v_call: TRBV6-5
cdr3_aa: CASSYRGTSYNEQFF

v_call: TRBV29-1
cdr3_aa: CSVEEQGLAAEAFF

v_call: TRBV4-1
cdr3_aa: CASSQGQSFSYEQYF

v_call: TRBV29-1
cdr3_aa: CSVAQGYTEAFF

v_call: TRBV19
cdr3_aa: CASSISGMFANTEAFF

v_call: TRBV30
cdr3_aa: CAWITVGNTIYF

v_call: TRBV7-3
cdr3_aa: CASSWGGSNTEAFF

v_call: TRBV19
cdr3_aa: CASSTGQVDGYTF

v_call: TRBV14
cdr3_aa: CASSQVGGTSFGEQFF

v_call: TRBV28
cdr3_aa: CASSHRGQGASEAFF

v_call: TRBV7-9
cdr3_aa: CASSTFRGTGRYEQYF

v_call: TRBV6-6
cdr3_aa: CASSRQGVNEKLFF

v_call: TRBV7-9
cdr3_aa: CASSPFDSGEQYF

v_call: TRBV5-4
cdr3_aa: CASSLDRGKTQYF

v_call: TRBV6-5
cdr3_aa: CASSYSAAVATEAFF

v_call: TRBV18
cdr3_aa: CASSPRSGGLTGELFF

v_call: TRBV11-2
cdr3_aa: CASSTPPGGRAPEQYF

v_call: TRBV6-1
cdr3_aa: CASSDFGSEETQYF

v_call: TRBV18
cdr3_aa: CASSPRSMNTEAFF

v_call: TRBV27
cdr3_aa: CASRPSSGRVGNIQYF

v_call: TRBV20-1
cdr3_aa: CSAPWAETQYF

v_call: TRBV29-1
cdr3_aa: CSGWDRGTEAFF

v_call: TRBV29-1
cdr3_aa: CSVRTDTDTQYF

v_call: TRBV9
cdr3_aa: CASSAVLLVGSNTGELFF

v_call: TRBV28
cdr3_aa: CASSFTGTSGRKETQYF

v_call: TRBV5-6
cdr3_aa: CASPLRLVLGGNQPQHF

v_call: TRBV5-5
cdr3_aa: CASSSITGVGTGELFF